This is a list of T cell receptor beta chains from one sample in a study of T cells after yellow fever vaccination. TCRdb reprocessed the 5' RACE reads via MiXCR and lists one record per CDR3 protein. The sample has approximately 350,000 distinct CDR3 sequences; around a tenth are singletons. Sequencing used PBMCs, obtained on the day of the first yellow fever vaccination. These receptors were taken from a man aged 18 to 30 who received the YFV17D yellow fever vaccine. CDR3s include the opening cysteine and the closing phenylalanine or tryptophan. D genes are given only for firm matches. The size entry is marked missing in some rows and otherwise reads once, few, many or a size class.

size | D | J | V | DNA | CDR3
few | . | TRBJ2-7 | TRBV21-1 | TGTGCCAGCAGGCGCCTAGAACCGGGACAGAGCTCCTACGAGCAGTACTTC | CASRRLEPGQSSYEQYF
. | TRBD2 | TRBJ2-3 | TRBV6-1 | TGTGCCAGCTCTCCCCGACCCGGACTAGCGGGCTCCACAGATACGCAGTATTTT | CASSPRPGLAGSTDTQYF
. | . | TRBJ2-3 | TRBV5-1 | TGCGCCAGCAGCTTGGGGGGAGAGCCAGATACGCAGTATTTT | CASSLGGEPDTQYF
. | . | TRBJ2-1 | TRBV12-3/TRBV12-4 | TGTGCCAGCAGTCCCCTCTCCTACAATGAGCAGTTCTTC | CASSPLSYNEQFF
. | . | TRBJ1-1 | TRBV6-1 | TGTGCCAGCAGGCCGGGACGGCCGCACACTGAAGCTTTCTTT | CASRPGRPHTEAFF
few | . | TRBJ1-2 | TRBV4-3 | TGCGCCAGCAGCCAAGAGCGGGATCCGGGGAATTTTCATGGCTACACCTTC | CASSQERDPGNFHGYTF
few | . | TRBJ2-6 | TRBV27 | TGTGCCAGCAGTAAGGACAGTCCCTCTGGGGCCAACGTCCTGACTTTC | CASSKDSPSGANVLTF
. | . | TRBJ1-1 | TRBV28 | TGTGCCAGCACCCCTGGGGGGGCGTATGGGAACACTGAAGCTTTCTTT | CASTPGGAYGNTEAFF
many | TRBD2 | TRBJ2-1 | TRBV5-4 | TGTGCCAGCAGCTCCGGGACTAGCTCATACAATGAGCAGTTCTTC | CASSSGTSSYNEQFF
. | . | TRBJ2-2 | TRBV30 | TGTGCCTGGAAGAGGGGTCCAGGGACGGAGGGCGAGCTGTTTTTT | CAWKRGPGTEGELFF
. | TRBD2 | TRBJ2-5 | TRBV6-5 | TGTGCCAGCAGTTCCTGGACTAGTGGGGAGACCCAGTACTTC | CASSSWTSGETQYF
. | . | TRBJ2-2 | TRBV4-1 | TGCGCCAGCAGCTTCTCCTGGCCGAGGGCAGCGAACACCGGGGAGCTGTTTTTT | CASSFSWPRAANTGELFF
few | TRBD1 | TRBJ2-5 | TRBV7-6 | TGTGCCAGCAGCTTGACAGGGTCCCGCGCGGAGACCCAGTACTTC | CASSLTGSRAETQYF
. | TRBD1 | TRBJ1-1 | TRBV7-9 | TGTGCCAGCAGCTTAGCCCAGGGGGCGGACACTGAAGCTTTCTTT | CASSLAQGADTEAFF
. | . | TRBJ2-2 | TRBV5-6 | TGTGCCAGCAGCGCCCTGGGGGAAGCCGGGGAGCTGTTTTTT | CASSALGEAGELFF
few | . | TRBJ1-4 | TRBV29-1 | TGCAGCGTCACCAGGGATAATGAAAAACTGTTTTTT | CSVTRDNEKLFF
few | . | TRBJ1-1 | TRBV19 | TGTGCCAGTAGTATTTTCGGTCAACCGAACACTGAAGCTTTCTTT | CASSIFGQPNTEAFF
. | . | TRBJ2-6 | TRBV5-1 | TGCGCCAGCAGCCCTGGGGGGACAGCAAGCTCTGGGGCCAACGTCCTGACTTTC | CASSPGGTASSGANVLTF
few | . | TRBJ1-3 | TRBV7-9 | TGTGCCAGCGAACCAGGGGTTACCGGAAACACCATATATTTT | CASEPGVTGNTIYF
. | . | TRBJ2-1 | TRBV5-1 | TGCGCCAGCAGCTTACAGGGTTCCTTGGATGAGCAGTTCTTC | CASSLQGSLDEQFF
few | . | TRBJ1-4 | TRBV5-1 | TGCGCCAGCAGCTTAGGGGCTCCAACTAATGAAAAACTGTTTTTT | CASSLGAPTNEKLFF
. | . | TRBJ2-5 | TRBV20-1 | TGCAGTGCTAGAGATCCGCCGGGGCCTGGAGGGGAGACCCAGTACTTC | CSARDPPGPGGETQYF
many | . | TRBJ2-7 | TRBV4-3 | TGCGCCAGCAGCCGCACTAGTGGGGAAGCGGGTTCCTACGAGCAGTACTTC | CASSRTSGEAGSYEQYF
many | . | TRBJ2-5 | TRBV4-1 | TGCGCCAGCAGCCAAACCCCTAGGCGTTGGGAGGAGACCCAGTACTTC | CASSQTPRRWEETQYF
. | . | TRBJ2-4 | TRBV5-1 | TGCGCCAGCAGCTTCACGAGTATGAGGGCCAAAAACATTCAGTACTTC | CASSFTSMRAKNIQYF
few | . | TRBJ2-1 | TRBV27 | TGTGCCAGCAGTTTTAATCCTCCCCTTGAGCAGTTCTTC | CASSFNPPLEQFF